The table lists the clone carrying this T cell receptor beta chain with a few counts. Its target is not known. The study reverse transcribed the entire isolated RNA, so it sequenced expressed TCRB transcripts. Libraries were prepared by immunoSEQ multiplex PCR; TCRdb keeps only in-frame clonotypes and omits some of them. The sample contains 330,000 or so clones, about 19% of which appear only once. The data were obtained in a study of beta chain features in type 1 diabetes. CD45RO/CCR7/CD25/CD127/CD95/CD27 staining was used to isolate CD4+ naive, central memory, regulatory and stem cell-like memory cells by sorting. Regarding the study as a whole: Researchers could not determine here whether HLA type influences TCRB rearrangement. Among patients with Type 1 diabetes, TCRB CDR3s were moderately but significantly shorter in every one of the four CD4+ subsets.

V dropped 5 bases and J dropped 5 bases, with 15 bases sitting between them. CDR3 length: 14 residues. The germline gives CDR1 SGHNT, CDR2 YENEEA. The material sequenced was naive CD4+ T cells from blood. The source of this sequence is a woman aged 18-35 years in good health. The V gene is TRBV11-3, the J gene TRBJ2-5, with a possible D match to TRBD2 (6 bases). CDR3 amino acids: CASSPSYGGETQYF. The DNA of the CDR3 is TGTGCCAGCAGCCCCTCCTACGGGGGTGAGACCCAGTACTTC. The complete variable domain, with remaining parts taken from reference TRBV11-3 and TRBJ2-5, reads EAGVVQSPRYKIIEKKQPVAFWCNPISGHNTLYWYLQNLGQGPELLIRYENEEAVDDSQLPKDRFSAERLKGVDSTLKIQPAELGDSAVYLCASSPSYGGETQYFGPGTRLLVL.